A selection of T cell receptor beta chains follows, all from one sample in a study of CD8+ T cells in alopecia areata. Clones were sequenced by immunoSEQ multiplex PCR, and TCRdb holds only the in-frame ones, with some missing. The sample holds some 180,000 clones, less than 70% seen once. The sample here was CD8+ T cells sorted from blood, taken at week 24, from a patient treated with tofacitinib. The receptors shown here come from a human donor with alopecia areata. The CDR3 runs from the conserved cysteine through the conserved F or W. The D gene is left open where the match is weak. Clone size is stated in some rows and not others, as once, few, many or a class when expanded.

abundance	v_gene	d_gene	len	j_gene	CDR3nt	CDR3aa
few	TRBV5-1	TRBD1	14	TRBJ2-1	TGCGCCAGCAGCTTGGCCGGACAGGGCTATGAGCAGTTCTTC	CASSLAGQGYEQFF
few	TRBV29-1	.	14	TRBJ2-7	TGCAGCGTTGAAATCGGCCAGGGGACCTACGAGCAGTACTTC	CSVEIGQGTYEQYF
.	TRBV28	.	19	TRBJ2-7	TGTGCCAGCACCATTAACTTGAGAGGTTCGGGACCCGAGATCTCCGAGCAGTACTTC	CASTINLRGSGPEISEQYF
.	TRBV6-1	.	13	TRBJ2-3	TGTGCCAGCAGTGAAACAGAGTCGTATACGCAGTATTTT	CASSETESYTQYF
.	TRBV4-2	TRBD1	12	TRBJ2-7	TGTGCCAGCAGCCCACAGGGGGACGAGCAGTACTTC	CASSPQGDEQYF
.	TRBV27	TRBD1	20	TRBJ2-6	TGTGCCAGCAGTTCCCTAACCGGGACAGCTCACCCCTCTGGGGCCAACGTCCTGACTTTC	CASSSLTGTAHPSGANVLTF
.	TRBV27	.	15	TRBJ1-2	TGTGCCAGCAGTTCCTCCGAAGACAGGCGCTATGGCTACACCTTC	CASSSSEDRRYGYTF
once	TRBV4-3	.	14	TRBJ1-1	TGCGCCAGCAGCCAAGACGCCCGAGTAACTGAAGCTTTCTTT	CASSQDARVTEAFF
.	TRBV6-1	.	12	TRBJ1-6	TGTGCCCCCAAAGCGGGACGATCACCCCTCCACTTT	CAPKAGRSPLHF
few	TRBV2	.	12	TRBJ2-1	TGTGCCAGCGGGGGGGCCTTGAATGAGCAGTTCTTC	CASGGALNEQFF
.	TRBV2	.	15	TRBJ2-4	TGTGCCAGCAGTGAGAACATAGGGGGCAAAAACATTCAGTACTTC	CASSENIGGKNIQYF
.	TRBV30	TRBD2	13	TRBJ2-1	TGTGCCTGGAGTCCCACACTAGCGGGCGAGCAGTTCTTC	CAWSPTLAGEQFF
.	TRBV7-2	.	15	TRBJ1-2	TGTGCCAGCAGCTTAGGAAGAGGTTCCAACTATGGCTACACCTTC	CASSLGRGSNYGYTF
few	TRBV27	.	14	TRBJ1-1	TGTGCCAGCAGGGAGGACAACTATAGGGCTGAAGCTTTCTTT	CASREDNYRAEAFF
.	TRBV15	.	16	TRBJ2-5	TGTGCCACCAGCAGGGAAAGGGTCGTGTTGGGAGAGACCCAGTACTTC	CATSRERVVLGETQYF
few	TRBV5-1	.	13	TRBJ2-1	TGCGCCAGCAGCTTGCAATCCTACAATGAGCAGTTCTTC	CASSLQSYNEQFF
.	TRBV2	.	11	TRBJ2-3	TGTGCCAGCGAAGCGAGAGATACGCAGTATTTT	CASEARDTQYF
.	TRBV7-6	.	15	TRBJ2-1	TGTGCCAGCAGCTTAAGGGGGGCCGGGGTGAATGAGCAGTTCTTC	CASSLRGAGVNEQFF
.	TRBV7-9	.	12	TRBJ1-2	TGTGCCAGCAGCGACGACCGCTTTGGCTACACCTTC	CASSDDRFGYTF
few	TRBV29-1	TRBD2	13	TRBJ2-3	TGCAGCGTTAGCGGGGGGCCTGGAGATACGCAGTATTTT	CSVSGGPGDTQYF
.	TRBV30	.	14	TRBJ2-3	TGTGCCTGGAGTGTAGGAGGGCGCGGAGATACGCAGTATTTT	CAWSVGGRGDTQYF
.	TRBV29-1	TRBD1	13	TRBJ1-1	TGCAGCGTAGGACAGGGCAGGAACACTGAAGCTTTCTTT	CSVGQGRNTEAFF
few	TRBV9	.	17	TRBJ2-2	TGTGCCAGCAGCGACACAAGACAGCCTAAGAACACCGGGGAGCTGTTTTTT	CASSDTRQPKNTGELFF
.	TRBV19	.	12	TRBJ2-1	TGTGCCAGTAGTTCAGGGTACAATGAGCAGTTCTTC	CASSSGYNEQFF
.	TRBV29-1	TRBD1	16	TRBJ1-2	TGCAGCGTCCCAGTCCCCGAGACAGGGAAAACATATGGCTACACCTTC	CSVPVPETGKTYGYTF
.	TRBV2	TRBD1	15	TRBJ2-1	TGTGCCAGCAGTGAGGGACAGGGAGGGGACAATGAGCAGTTCTTC	CASSEGQGGDNEQFF
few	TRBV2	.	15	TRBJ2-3	TGTGCCAGCAGTGAAAACGACAGACGCACAGATACGCAGTATTTT	CASSENDRRTDTQYF
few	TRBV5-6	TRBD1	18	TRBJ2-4	TGTGCCAGCAGCTTCCTACGTCCCGGGACAGGGCCGAGAGACATTCAGTACTTC	CASSFLRPGTGPRDIQYF
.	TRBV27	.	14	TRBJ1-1	TGTGCCAGCCTCCTCGCCACAGGGCGAGGATTAGCTTTCTTT	CASLLATGRGLAFF
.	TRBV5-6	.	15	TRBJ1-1	TGTGCCAGCAGCTTGGTTGGGGCTTCGAACACTGAAGCTTTCTTT	CASSLVGASNTEAFF
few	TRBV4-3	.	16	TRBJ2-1	TGCGCCAGCAGCCAAGACAGGGTTGGATCCTACAATGAGCAGTTCTTC	CASSQDRVGSYNEQFF
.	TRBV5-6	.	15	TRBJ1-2	TGTGCCAGCAGCTTGGGCTCGAGCTTCAACTATGGCTACACCTTC	CASSLGSSFNYGYTF
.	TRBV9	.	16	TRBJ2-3	TGTGCCAGCAGCGTAGCCGGAGTAACAGGCACAGATACGCAGTATTTT	CASSVAGVTGTDTQYF
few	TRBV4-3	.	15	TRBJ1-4	TGCGCCAGCACCGAGAGACGGGCCAGTAATGAAAAACTGTTTTTT	CASTERRASNEKLFF
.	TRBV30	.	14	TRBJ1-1	TGTGCCTGGAGTGTATCTCCGGGGGGCACTGAAGCTTTCTTT	CAWSVSPGGTEAFF
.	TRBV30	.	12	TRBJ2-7	TGTGCCTGGAGTATGGGGCCTAGGGAGCAGTACTTC	CAWSMGPREQYF
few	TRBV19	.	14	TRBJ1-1	TGTGCCAGTTACGAACGAGGTCAGAACACTGAAGCTTTCTTT	CASYERGQNTEAFF
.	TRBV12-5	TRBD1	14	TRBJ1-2	TGTGCTAGTGGTATCGGACAGGGGGCGGGTGGCTACACCTTC	CASGIGQGAGGYTF
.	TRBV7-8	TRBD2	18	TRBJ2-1	TGTGCCAGCAGCTCCCGCCGGGCTAGCGGGTTAAACTACAATGAGCAGTTCTTC	CASSSRRASGLNYNEQFF
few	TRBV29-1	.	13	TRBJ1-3	TGCAGCGTTCTCGGGATCTCTGGAAACACCATATATTTT	CSVLGISGNTIYF
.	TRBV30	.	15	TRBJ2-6	TGTGCCTGGAGTGTAACACCTTTCCGAGGGGACGTCCTGACTTTC	CAWSVTPFRGDVLTF
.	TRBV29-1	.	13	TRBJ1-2	TGCAGCGTTGAAGATTATGAAGGGGATGGCTACACCTTC	CSVEDYEGDGYTF
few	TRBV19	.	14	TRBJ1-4	TGTGCCAGTAGCTCGATTGGGGGTAATGAAAAACTGTTTTTT	CASSSIGGNEKLFF
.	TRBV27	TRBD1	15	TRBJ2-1	TGTGCCAGCAGTTTCACCAGGGGGTCCTACAATGAGCAGTTCTTC	CASSFTRGSYNEQFF
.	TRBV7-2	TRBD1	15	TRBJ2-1	TGTGCCAGCAGCGTCCCCCGGGACAGGGACAATGAGCAGTTCTTC	CASSVPRDRDNEQFF
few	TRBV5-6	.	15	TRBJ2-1	TGTGCCAGCAGCGAGGAGGGGCAGGGGAAGCATGAGCAGTTCTTC	CASSEEGQGKHEQFF
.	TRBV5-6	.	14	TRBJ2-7	TGTGCCAGCAGCTTAACAGGGTCGGGCTACGAGCAGTACTTC	CASSLTGSGYEQYF
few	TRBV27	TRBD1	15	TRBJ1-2	TGTGCCAGCGCCCATTCCAGGGGGTTTAACTATGGCTACACCTTC	CASAHSRGFNYGYTF